This entry lists 7 T cell receptor beta chains sequenced from one sample in a study of blood T cell repertoires in COVID-19. Clones were sequenced by immunoSEQ multiplex PCR, and TCRdb holds only the in-frame ones, with some missing. The table shows about 280,000 clones, with roughly 89% occurring only once. The sample taken for sequencing was PBMCs or T cells enriched from blood (not recorded which). The receptors were gathered from a woman aged 18-35 years with acute COVID-19.

The V gene is TRBV10-2, the J gene TRBJ2-1; D might be TRBD2 (5 bases). This CDR3 contains 10 residues. V was shortened by 10 bases and J by 12 bases, with 13 bases between the two germline ends. Germline V gives CDR1 WSHSY, CDR2 SAAADI. DNA of the CDR3: TGCGCCACCATGCGGACTTGGCAGTTCTTC. It yields the protein CATMRTWQFF.

V and J are TRBV11-2 and TRBJ2-7, with D uncertain. CDR3 length: 16 residues. V gave up 1 base and J gave up 3 bases, with 16 bases separating them. The germline V gene has CDR1 SGHAT and CDR2 FQNNGV. CDR3 bases: TGTGCCAGCAGCTTAGCGAGATGGTTCACTGGCTACGAGCAGTACTTC. The encoded protein is CASSLARWFTGYEQYF. The variable domain in full, completed from reference TRBV11-2 and TRBJ2-7, reads EAGVAQSPRYKIIEKRQSVAFWCNPISGHATLYWYQQILGQGPKLLIQFQNNGVVDDSQLPKDRFSAERLKGVDSTLKIQPAKLEDSAVYLCASSLARWFTGYEQYFGPGTRLTVT.

The J gene is TRBJ2-7, the V gene TRBV28; tentative D call: TRBD1 (5 bases). V gave up 5 bases and J gave up 0 bases, with 20 bases separating them. The CDR3 totals 17 residues. CDR1 and CDR2 from the germline V gene are MDHEN and SYDVKM. The CDR3: CASSAPQGKLSSYEQYF. CDR3 coding DNA: TGTGCCAGCAGTGCGCCCCAGGGAAAACTTAGCTCCTACGAGCAGTACTTC. The variable domain in full, with the rest retrieved from reference TRBV28 and TRBJ2-7, is DVKVTQSSRYLVKRTGEKVFLECVQDMDHENMFWYRQDPGLGLRLIYFSYDVKMKEKGDIPEGYSVSREKKERFSLILESASTNQTSMYLCASSAPQGKLSSYEQYFGPGTRLTVT.

V gene TRBV19 combines with J gene TRBJ2-2; TRBD1 matches 9 bases. V lost 7 bases and J lost 5; bases outside the gene matches: 5. This CDR3 comprises 14 residues. In germline, CDR1 is LNHDA, CDR2 SQIVND (reference sequence). The chain's CDR3 is CASTRDRVTGELFF. The CDR3 region has the DNA TGTGCCAGTACCCGGGACAGGGTGACCGGGGAGCTGTTTTTT.

V usage is TRBV6-1 and J usage is TRBJ2-1, with 9 bases that match TRBD2. V trimming: 1 base; J trimming: 4 bases; junction bases outside the gene matches: 2. CDR3 length equals 15 residues. Germline values: CDR1 MNHNS, CDR2 SASEGT. For the CDR3, the DNA is TGTGCCAGCAGTGAAGGTAGCGGGGGATACAATGAGCAGTTCTTC. This sequence encodes CASSEGSGGYNEQFF.

The chain uses TRBV7-2 and TRBJ1-2; 7 bases line up with TRBD1. Germline loops: CDR1 SGHTA, CDR2 FQGNSA. With V trimmed by 6 bases and J by 4 bases, 8 bases remained unmatched. The CDR3 is 14 amino acids. CDR3 nucleotide sequence: TGTGCCAGCAGAAAAGGAGGGACAGTCTATGGCTACACCTTC. It translates to CASRKGGTVYGYTF. The variable domain in full, completed from reference TRBV7-2 and TRBJ1-2, reads GAGVSQSPSNKVTEKGKDVELRCDPISGHTALYWYRQSLGQGLEFLIYFQGNSAPDKSGLPSDRFSAERTGGSVSTLTIQRTQQEDSAVYLCASRKGGTVYGYTFGSGTRLTVV.

This sequence joins TRBV7-3 and TRBJ2-3; D possibly corresponds to TRBD2 (6 bases). Trimming cost V 1 base and J 1 base, with 9 bases left between them. The CDR3 runs 15 residues. CDR1 and CDR2 (germline): SGHTA, FQGTGA. In DNA, the CDR3 is TGTGCCAGCAGCTTAAGGCCTAGCGGCACAGATACGCAGTATTTT. This codes for CASSLRPSGTDTQYF.